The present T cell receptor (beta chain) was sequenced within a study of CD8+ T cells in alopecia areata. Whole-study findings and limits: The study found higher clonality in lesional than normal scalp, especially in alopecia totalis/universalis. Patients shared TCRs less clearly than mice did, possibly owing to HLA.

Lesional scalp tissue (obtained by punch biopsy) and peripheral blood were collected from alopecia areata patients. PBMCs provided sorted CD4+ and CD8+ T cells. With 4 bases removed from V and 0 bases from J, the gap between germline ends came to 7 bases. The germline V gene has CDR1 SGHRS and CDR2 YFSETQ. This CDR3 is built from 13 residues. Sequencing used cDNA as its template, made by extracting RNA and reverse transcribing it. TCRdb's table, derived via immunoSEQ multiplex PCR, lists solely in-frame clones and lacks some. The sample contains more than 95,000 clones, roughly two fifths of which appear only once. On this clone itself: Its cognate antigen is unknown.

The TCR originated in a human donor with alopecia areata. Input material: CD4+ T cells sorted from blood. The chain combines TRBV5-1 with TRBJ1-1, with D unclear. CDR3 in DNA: TGCGCCAGCAGCGTGACAATGAACACTGAAGCTTTCTTT. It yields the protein CASSVTMNTEAFF.